This entry lists 18 T cell receptor beta chains sequenced from one sample in a study of Ad26.COV2.S vaccination and SARS-CoV-2 variants. As for treatment: 15 to 20 received Ad26.COV2.S at low or high dose, single or two shots; roughly five received placebo; per-sample allocation not given. The study sampled participants on day 63 after the first vaccine or placebo injection. Clones were sequenced by immunoSEQ multiplex PCR, and TCRdb holds only the in-frame ones, with some missing. This table holds roughly 300,000 clones, approximately 90% found once. This specimen was peripheral blood, taken in a trial of Ad26.COV2.S vaccine versus placebo. These receptor sequences come from a person between 18 and 65 years old who received the Ad26.COV2.S COVID-19 vaccine or a placebo.

This clone has just one count. The chain has TRBV13 and TRBJ2-4, with unresolved D. The V end was cut by 4 bases, the J end by 7 bases, with 11 bases between. In germline, CDR1 is PRHDT, CDR2 FYEKMQ (reference sequence). The CDR3 totals 13 residues. For the CDR3, the DNA is TGTGCCAGCAGCTCAACTGGTGTGAACATTCAGTACTTC. As protein: CASSSTGVNIQYF.

The chain joins TRBV6-1 to TRBJ1-2; no firm D call. Germline V CDR1 and CDR2: MNHNS, SASEGT. The CDR3 runs 14 residues. Trimming removed 2 bases at V and 8 bases at J, with 15 bases between. CDR3 coding DNA: TGTGCCAGCAGTGAAATAGACGGAACTGGAGGCTACACCTTC. It specifies CASSEIDGTGGYTF.

The chain uses TRBV6-5 and TRBJ2-4, with 8 nucleotides matching TRBD1. Germline values: CDR1 MNHEY, CDR2 SVGAGI. V lost 6 bases, J lost 2 bases, and 6 bases stayed unmatched. The CDR3 covers 15 residues. CDR3 bases: TGTGCCAGCAGCGCGGACAGGGCCCCCAAAAACATTCAGTACTTC. As protein: CASSADRAPKNIQYF.

The chain is built from TRBV19 and TRBJ2-3; D not resolved. The germline CDR1 and CDR2 sequences are LNHDA and SQIVND (reference sequence). The ends were cut back, 3 bases at V and 4 bases at J, with 11 bases in the middle. The CDR3 has 14 amino acids. In DNA, the CDR3 is TGTGCCAGTAGTATTGGGCAGACCCCAGATACGCAGTATTTT. Translation gives CASSIGQTPDTQYF.

A remark on this clone: At one end, the junction sequence differs from germline, possibly due to a read error. This chain links TRBV6-1 with TRBJ1-2; D possibly corresponds to TRBD1 (6 bases). The germline CDR1 and CDR2 sequences are MNHNS and SASEGT. This CDR3 region has 14 residues. The CDR3 bases are TGTGCCAACAGTGAACAGGGTCAGAGCTATGGCTACACCTTC. Protein: CANSEQGQSYGYTF.

This clone was seen a handful of times. The rearrangement uses TRBV18 and TRBJ1-2; 7 bases line up with TRBD1. From germline, CDR1 is KGHSH and CDR2 LQKENI. V shed 5 bases, J shed 5 bases, and the junction held 8 bases outside the gene matches. This CDR3 comprises 14 residues. CDR3 DNA sequence: TGTGCCAGCTCAGGTGGGACAGACATTTATGGCTACACCTTC. Translated, it gives CASSGGTDIYGYTF.

The chain carries TRBV11-2 and TRBJ1-4; D gene unclear. V was shortened by 5 bases and J by 4 bases, with 11 bases between the two germline ends. Germline V lookup: CDR1 SGHAT, CDR2 FQNNGV. The CDR3 runs 14 residues. CDR3 amino acids: CASSEDRGNEKLFF. The CDR3, as DNA: TGTGCCAGCAGCGAAGACCGTGGTAATGAAAAACTGTTTTTT. The whole variable domain, remainder taken from reference TRBV11-2 and TRBJ1-4, is EAGVAQSPRYKIIEKRQSVAFWCNPISGHATLYWYQQILGQGPKLLIQFQNNGVVDDSQLPKDRFSAERLKGVDSTLKIQPAKLEDSAVYLCASSEDRGNEKLFFGSGTQLSVL.

The rearrangement links TRBV27 to TRBJ1-1, with D possibly being TRBD1 (6 bases). CDR1 is MNHEY, CDR2 SMNVEV, per germline (reference sequence). Trimming took off 3 bases at V and 0 bases at J, with 11 bases between the two ends. The CDR3 has 15 amino acids. The CDR3 loop reads CASSFTGRVNTEAFF. CDR3 in DNA: TGTGCCAGCAGTTTTACAGGGCGGGTGAACACTGAAGCTTTCTTT.

The chain joins TRBV15 to TRBJ1-5; D not resolved. V shed 0 bases and J shed 1 base, with 7 bases lying between them. The CDR3 is 15 residues long. CDR1 is LNHNV, CDR2 YYDKDF, per germline (reference sequence). CDR3 nucleotides: TGTGCCACCAGCAGAGATGTCAGAAGCAATCAGCCCCAGCATTTT. Protein sequence: CATSRDVRSNQPQHF.

The V call is TRBV21-1, the J call TRBJ2-1; TRBD2, the table's D call, lacks a check against the DNA. TRBV21-1 is tagged as a pseudogene. The length of the CDR3 is 16 residues. CDR3 region: CASSKGLGTLHNEQFF. In nucleotides, the CDR3 is TGTGCCAGCAGCAAGGGGCTTGGGACTCTACACAATGAGCAGTTCTTC.

On this clone itself: A junction end diverges from the germline sequence, so it may reflect a read error. The chain has TRBV9 and TRBJ2-2; 12 bases fit TRBD2. CDR1 is SGDLS and CDR2 is YYNGEE in the germline V gene. The CDR3 extends over 18 amino acids. CDR3 region: CASSPHWTSGAKTGELFF. CDR3 sequence (DNA): TGTGCCAGCAGCCCCCACTGGACTAGCGGGGCGAAAACCGGGGAGCTGTTTTTT.

The CDR3 reads CASSPGRGGANVLTF. The DNA for the CDR3 is TGTGCCAGCAGCCCCGGGAGGGGTGGGGCCAACGTCCTGACTTTC. This chain links TRBV11-3 with TRBJ2-6, with TRBD2 matching over 8 bases. This CDR3 contains 15 residues. Germline CDR1 and CDR2: SGHNT and YENEEA. V dropped 5 bases and J dropped 3; count of bases not matched to a gene: 3.

This clone has a single count. V usage is TRBV7-3 and J usage is TRBJ2-2, with D uncertain. Germline V CDR1 and CDR2: SGHTA, FQGTGA. The V gene lost 4 bases and the J gene lost 0 bases, with 6 bases spanning the gap. The CDR3 runs to 14 residues. The CDR3 loop reads CASSSTANTGELFF. For the CDR3, the DNA is TGTGCCAGCAGCTCAACTGCGAACACCGGGGAGCTGTTTTTT.

The gene calls are TRBV5-1 and TRBJ2-2, with D perhaps TRBD1 (6 bases). Germline values: CDR1 SGHRS, CDR2 YFSETQ. The CDR3 extends over 19 amino acids. Trimming took off 4 bases at V and 1 base at J, with 23 bases between the two ends. CDR3 loop: CASSRGQGAGIGNTGELFF. The CDR3 DNA sequence: TGCGCCAGCAGCAGGGGACAAGGGGCAGGGATCGGGAACACCGGGGAGCTGTTTTTT. Using reference TRBV5-1 and TRBJ2-2 for the parts outside the CDR3, the full variable domain is KAGVTQTPRYLIKTRGQQVTLSCSPISGHRSVSWYQQTPGQGLQFLFEYFSETQRNKGNFPGRFSGRQFSNSRSEMNVSTLELGDSALYLCASSRGQGAGIGNTGELFFGEGSRLTVL.

The gene calls are TRBV30 and TRBJ2-3, with D tentatively TRBD2 (5 bases). Trimming pared 5 bases from V and 1 base from J, leaving 16 bases between. CDR3 length: 15 residues. CDR1 and CDR2 from the germline V gene are GTSNPN and SVGIG (reference sequence). DNA for the CDR3: TGTGCCTGGGATGAGGGCGGCTACGGCACAGATACGCAGTATTTT. Protein product: CAWDEGGYGTDTQYF. The complete variable domain, with remaining parts taken from reference TRBV30 and TRBJ2-3, reads SQTIHQWPATLVQPVGSPLSLECTVEGTSNPNLYWYRQAAGRGLQLLFYSVGIGQISSEVPQNLSASRPQDRQFILSSKKLLLSDSGFYLCAWDEGGYGTDTQYFGPGTRLTVL.

This CDR3 reads CASSFDRGSGNTIYF. Written as DNA, the CDR3 is TGTGCCAGCAGCTTTGACAGGGGCTCTGGAAACACCATATATTTT. The rearrangement joins TRBV5-4 to TRBJ1-3, with TRBD1 matching over 8 bases. Germline V gene sequence: CDR1 SGHNT, CDR2 YYREEE (reference sequence). Trimming removed 2 bases from V and 0 bases from J; junction bases left unmatched: 1. This CDR3 has 15 residues.

The genes are TRBV29-1 and TRBJ2-1; 10 bases agree with TRBD2. After removal of 5 bases from V and 9 bases from J, the junction contained 13 bases not matched to a gene. Germline CDR1 reads SQVTM; CDR2 reads ANQGSEA. There are 15 residues in the CDR3. The DNA for the CDR3 is TGCAGCGTTCGGTTCGGCCTAGCGGGGGACGGTGAGCAGTTCTTC. The encoded protein is CSVRFGLAGDGEQFF.

This clone was seen a single time. The chain uses TRBV7-9 and TRBJ2-2; unclear D gene. V was clipped by 1 base and J by 3 bases, with 12 bases between them. Germline-derived CDR1 and CDR2 are SEHNR and FQNEAQ (reference sequence). The CDR3 is 16 residues long. The CDR3 sequence is CASSLEVGLDTGELFF. The CDR3 nucleotides read TGTGCCAGCAGCTTAGAAGTGGGTTTGGACACCGGGGAGCTGTTTTTT. The entire variable domain, with the rest obtained from reference TRBV7-9 and TRBJ2-2, is as follows: DTGVSQNPRHKITKRGQNVTFRCDPISEHNRLYWYRQTLGQGPEFLTYFQNEAQLEKSRLLSDRFSAERPKGSFSTLEIQRTEQGDSAMYLCASSLEVGLDTGELFFGEGSRLTVL.